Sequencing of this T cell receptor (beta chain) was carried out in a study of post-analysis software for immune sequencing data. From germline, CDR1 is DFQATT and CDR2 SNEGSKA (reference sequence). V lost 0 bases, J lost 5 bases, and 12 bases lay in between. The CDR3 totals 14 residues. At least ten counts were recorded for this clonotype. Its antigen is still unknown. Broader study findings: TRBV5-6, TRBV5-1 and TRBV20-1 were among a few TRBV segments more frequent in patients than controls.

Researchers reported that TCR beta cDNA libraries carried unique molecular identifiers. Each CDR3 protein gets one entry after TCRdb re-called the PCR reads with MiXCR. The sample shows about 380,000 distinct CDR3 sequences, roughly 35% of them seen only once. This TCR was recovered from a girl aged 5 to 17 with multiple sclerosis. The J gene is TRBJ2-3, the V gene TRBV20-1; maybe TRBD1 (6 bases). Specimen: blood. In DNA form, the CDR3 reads TGCAGTGCTAGAGAGACGGTACAGGGAGATACGCAGTATTTT. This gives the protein CSARETVQGDTQYF.